These 2 T cell receptor beta chains originate from one sample sequenced in a study of breast tumors, draining lymph nodes, adjacent tissues. Breast cancer patients provided tissue from their axillary draining lymph nodes. TCRdb analysed the multiplex PCR reads with MiXCR anew, one entry per CDR3 protein. Among approximately 210,000 distinct CDR3 sequences, approximately 36% were seen once, and the ten largest hold over 3.5%. Material for sequencing was axillary lymph node tissue. Source of these receptors: a female donor with breast cancer. Some clones in this sample may be carry-over from other donors' samples.

In its sample, this clonotype was seen many times. This sequence joins TRBV19 and TRBJ2-2; D is possibly TRBD1 (6 bases). Germline CDR1 is LNHDA and CDR2 is SQIVND (reference sequence). This CDR3 has 15 amino acids. The ends were cut back, 7 bases at V and 3 bases at J, with 15 bases in the middle. This CDR3 is CASINRVEYTGELFF. The CDR3 bases are TGTGCCAGTATAAACAGGGTGGAGTACACCGGGGAGCTGTTTTTT.

This clonotype was counted at least ten times. The rearrangement links TRBV20-1 to TRBJ2-7, with D uncertain. This CDR3 has 12 residues. Trimming took off 2 bases at V and 4 bases at J, with 9 bases between the two ends. Germline V gene data show CDR1 as DFQATT and CDR2 as SNEGSKA (reference sequence). The CDR3 here is CSARIDLYEQYF. The CDR3, as DNA: TGCAGTGCTAGAATCGACTTATACGAGCAGTACTTC.